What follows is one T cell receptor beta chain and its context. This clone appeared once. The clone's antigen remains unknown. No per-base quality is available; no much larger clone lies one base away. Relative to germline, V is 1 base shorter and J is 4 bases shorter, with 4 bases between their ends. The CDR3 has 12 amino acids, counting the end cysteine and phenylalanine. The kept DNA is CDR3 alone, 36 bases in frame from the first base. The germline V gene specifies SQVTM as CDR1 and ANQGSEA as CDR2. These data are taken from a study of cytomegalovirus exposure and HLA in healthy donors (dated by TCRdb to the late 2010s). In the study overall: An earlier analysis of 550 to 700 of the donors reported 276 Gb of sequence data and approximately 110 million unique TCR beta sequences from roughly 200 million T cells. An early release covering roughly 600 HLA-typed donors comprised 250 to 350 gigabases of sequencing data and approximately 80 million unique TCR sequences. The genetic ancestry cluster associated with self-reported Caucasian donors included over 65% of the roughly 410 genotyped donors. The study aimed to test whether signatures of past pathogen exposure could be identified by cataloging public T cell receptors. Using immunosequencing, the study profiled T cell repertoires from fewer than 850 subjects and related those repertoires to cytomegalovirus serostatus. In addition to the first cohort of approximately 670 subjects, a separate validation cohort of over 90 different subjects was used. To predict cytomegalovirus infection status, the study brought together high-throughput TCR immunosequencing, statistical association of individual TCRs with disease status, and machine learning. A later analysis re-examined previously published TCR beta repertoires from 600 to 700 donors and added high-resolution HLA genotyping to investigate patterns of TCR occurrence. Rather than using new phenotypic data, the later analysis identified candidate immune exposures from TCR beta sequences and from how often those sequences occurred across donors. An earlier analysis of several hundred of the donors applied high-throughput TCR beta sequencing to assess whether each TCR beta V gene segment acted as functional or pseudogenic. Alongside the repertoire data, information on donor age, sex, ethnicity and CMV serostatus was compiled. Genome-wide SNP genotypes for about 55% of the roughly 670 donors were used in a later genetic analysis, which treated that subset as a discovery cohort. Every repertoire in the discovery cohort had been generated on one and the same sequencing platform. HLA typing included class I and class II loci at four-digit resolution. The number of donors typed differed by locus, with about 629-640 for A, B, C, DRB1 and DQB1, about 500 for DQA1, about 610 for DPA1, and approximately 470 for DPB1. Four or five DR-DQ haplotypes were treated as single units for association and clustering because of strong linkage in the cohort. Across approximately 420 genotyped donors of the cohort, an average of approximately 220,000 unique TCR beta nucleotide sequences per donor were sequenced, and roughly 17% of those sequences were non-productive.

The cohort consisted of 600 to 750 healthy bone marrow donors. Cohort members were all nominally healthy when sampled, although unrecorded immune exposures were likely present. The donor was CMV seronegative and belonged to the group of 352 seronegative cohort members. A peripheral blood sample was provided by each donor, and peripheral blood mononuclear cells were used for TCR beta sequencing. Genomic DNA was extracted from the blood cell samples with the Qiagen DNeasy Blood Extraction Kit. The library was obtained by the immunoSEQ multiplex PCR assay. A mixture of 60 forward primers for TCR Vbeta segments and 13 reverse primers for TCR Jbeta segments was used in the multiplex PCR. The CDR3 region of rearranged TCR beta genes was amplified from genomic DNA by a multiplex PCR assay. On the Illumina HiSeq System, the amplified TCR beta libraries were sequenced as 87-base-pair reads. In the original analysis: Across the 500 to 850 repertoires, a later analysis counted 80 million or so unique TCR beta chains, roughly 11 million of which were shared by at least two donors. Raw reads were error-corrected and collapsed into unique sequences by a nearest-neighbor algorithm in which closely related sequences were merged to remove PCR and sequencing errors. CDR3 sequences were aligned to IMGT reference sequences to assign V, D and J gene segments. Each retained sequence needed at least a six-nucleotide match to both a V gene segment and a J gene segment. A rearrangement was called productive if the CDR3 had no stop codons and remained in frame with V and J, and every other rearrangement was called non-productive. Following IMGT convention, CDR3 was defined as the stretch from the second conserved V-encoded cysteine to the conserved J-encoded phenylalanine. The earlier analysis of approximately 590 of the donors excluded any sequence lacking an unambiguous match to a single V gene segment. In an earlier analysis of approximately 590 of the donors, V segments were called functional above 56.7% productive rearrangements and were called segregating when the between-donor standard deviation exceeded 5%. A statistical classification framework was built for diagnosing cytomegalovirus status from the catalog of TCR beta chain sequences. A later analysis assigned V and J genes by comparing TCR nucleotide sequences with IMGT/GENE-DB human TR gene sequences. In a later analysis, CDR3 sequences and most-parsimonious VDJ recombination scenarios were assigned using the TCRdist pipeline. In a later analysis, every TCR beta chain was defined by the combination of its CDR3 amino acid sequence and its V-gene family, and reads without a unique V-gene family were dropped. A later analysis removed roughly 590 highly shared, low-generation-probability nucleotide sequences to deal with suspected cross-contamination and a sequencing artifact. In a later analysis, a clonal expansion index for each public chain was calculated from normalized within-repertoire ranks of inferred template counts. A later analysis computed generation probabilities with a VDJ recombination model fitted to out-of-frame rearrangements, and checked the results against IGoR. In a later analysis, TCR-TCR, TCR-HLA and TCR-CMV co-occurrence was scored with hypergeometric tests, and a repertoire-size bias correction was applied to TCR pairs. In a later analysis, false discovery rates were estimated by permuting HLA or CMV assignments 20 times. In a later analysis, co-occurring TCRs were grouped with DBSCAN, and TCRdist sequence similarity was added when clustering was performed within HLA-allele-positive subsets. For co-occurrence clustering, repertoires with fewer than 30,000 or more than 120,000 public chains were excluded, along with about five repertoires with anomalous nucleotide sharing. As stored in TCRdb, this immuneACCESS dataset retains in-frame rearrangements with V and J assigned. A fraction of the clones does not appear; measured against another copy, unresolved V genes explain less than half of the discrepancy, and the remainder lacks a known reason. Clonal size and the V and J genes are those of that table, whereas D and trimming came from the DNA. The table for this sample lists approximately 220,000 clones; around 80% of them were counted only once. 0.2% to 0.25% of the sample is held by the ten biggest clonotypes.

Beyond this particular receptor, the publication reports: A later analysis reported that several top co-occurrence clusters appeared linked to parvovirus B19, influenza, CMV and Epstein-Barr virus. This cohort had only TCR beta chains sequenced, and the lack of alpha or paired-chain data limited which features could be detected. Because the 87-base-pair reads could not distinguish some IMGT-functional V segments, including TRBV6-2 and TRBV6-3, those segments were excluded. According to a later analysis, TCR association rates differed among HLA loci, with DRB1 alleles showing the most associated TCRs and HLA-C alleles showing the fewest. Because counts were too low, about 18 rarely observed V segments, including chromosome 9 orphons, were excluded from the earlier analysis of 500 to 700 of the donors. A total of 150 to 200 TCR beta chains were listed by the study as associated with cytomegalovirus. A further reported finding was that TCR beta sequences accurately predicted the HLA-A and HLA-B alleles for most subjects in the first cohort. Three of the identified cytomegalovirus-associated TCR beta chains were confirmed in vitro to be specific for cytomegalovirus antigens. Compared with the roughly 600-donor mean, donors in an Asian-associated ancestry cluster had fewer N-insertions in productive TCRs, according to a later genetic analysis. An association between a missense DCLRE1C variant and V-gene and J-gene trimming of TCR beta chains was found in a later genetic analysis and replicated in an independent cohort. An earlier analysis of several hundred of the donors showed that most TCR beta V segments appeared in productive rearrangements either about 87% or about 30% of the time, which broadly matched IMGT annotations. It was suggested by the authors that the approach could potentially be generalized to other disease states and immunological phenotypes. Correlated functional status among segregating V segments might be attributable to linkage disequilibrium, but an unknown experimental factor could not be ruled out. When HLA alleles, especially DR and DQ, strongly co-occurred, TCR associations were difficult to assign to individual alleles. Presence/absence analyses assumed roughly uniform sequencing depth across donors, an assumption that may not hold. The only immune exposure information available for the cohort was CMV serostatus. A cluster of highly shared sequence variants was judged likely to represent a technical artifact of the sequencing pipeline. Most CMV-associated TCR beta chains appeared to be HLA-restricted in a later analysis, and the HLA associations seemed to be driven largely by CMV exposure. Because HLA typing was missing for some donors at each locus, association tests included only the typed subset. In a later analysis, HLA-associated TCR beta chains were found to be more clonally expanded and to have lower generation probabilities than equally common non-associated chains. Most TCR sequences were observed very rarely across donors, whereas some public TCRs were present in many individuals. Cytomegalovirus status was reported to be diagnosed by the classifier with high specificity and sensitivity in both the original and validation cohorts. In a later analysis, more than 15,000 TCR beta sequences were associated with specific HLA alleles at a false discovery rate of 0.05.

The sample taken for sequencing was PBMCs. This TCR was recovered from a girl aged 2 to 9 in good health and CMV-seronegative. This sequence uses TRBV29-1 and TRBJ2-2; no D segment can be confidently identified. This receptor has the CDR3 CSVEVRTGELFF. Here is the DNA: TGCAGCGTTGAAGTTCGCACCGGGGAGCTGTTTTTT.